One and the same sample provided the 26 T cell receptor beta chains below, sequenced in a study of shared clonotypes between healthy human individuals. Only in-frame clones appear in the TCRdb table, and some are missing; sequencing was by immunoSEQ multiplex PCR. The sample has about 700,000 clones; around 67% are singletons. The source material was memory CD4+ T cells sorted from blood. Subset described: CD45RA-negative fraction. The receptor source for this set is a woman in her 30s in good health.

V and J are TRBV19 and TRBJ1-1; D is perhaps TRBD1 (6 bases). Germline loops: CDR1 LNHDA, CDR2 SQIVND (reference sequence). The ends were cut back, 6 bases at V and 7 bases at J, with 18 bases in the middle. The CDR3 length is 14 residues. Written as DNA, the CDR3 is TGTGCCAGTAGCATAAAACAGGGTAGTGTTGAAGCTTTCTTT. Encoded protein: CASSIKQGSVEAFF. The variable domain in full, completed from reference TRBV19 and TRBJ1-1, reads DGGITQSPKYLFRKEGQNVTLSCEQNLNHDAMYWYRQDPGQGLRLIYYSQIVNDFQKGDIAEGYSVSREKKESFPLTVTSAQKNPTAFYLCASSIKQGSVEAFFGQGTRLTVV.

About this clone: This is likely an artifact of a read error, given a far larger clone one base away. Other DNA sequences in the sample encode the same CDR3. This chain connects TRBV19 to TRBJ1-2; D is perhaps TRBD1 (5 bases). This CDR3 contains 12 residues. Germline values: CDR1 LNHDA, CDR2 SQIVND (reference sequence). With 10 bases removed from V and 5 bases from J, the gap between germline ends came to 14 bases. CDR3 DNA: TGTGCCACCCAGACAGCTTTGTATGGCTACACCTTC. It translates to CATQTALYGYTF.

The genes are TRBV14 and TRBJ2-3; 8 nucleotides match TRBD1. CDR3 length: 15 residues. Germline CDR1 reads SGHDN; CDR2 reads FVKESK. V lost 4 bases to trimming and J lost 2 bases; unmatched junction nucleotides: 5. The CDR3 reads CASSLTDRVTDTQYF. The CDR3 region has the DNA TGTGCCAGCAGCCTAACGGACAGGGTCACAGATACGCAGTATTTT.

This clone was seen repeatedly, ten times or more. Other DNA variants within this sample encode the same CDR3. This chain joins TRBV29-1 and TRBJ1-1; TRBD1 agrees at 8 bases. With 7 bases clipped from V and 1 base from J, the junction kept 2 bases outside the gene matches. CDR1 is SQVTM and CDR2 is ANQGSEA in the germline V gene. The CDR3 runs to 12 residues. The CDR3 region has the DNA TGCAGCGCAGACAGGGGGAACACTGAAGCTTTCTTT. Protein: CSADRGNTEAFF.

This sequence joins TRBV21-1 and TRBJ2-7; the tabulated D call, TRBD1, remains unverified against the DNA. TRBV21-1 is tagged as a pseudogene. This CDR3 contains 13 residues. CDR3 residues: CASSNRVTYEQYF. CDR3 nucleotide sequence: TGTGCCAGCAGCAACAGGGTTACGTACGAGCAGTACTTC.

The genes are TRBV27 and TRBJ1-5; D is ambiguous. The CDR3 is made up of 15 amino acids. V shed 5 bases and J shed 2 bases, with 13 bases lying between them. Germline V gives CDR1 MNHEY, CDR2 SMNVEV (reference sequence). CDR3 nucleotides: TGTGCCAGCAGTCCAAAACCCGGGGGCAATCAGCCCCAGCATTTT. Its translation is CASSPKPGGNQPQHF.

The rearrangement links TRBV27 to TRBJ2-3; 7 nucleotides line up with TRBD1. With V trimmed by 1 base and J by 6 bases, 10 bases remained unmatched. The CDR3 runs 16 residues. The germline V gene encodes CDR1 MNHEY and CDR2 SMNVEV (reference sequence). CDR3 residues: CASSLFRGSSLDTQYF. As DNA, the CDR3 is TGTGCCAGCAGTTTATTCAGGGGGTCCTCTTTGGATACGCAGTATTTT.

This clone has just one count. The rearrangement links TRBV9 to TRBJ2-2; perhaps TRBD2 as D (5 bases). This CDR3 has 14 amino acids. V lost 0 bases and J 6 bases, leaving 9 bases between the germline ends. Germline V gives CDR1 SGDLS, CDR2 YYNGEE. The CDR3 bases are TGTGCCAGCAGCGTAGTAGCGTCGGCCGGGGAGCTGTTTTTT. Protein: CASSVVASAGELFF.

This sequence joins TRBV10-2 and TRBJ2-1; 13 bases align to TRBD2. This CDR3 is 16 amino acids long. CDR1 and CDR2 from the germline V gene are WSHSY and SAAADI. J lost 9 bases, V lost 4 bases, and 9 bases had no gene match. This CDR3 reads CASSGGTSGTKSEQFF. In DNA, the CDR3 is TGCGCCAGCAGTGGCGGGACTAGCGGGACCAAGAGTGAGCAGTTCTTC.

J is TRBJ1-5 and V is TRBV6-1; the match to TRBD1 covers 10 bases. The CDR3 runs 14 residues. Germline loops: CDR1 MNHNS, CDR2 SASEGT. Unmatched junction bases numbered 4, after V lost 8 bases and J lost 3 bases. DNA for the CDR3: TGTGCCAGCTCGGGACAGGGGAACAATCAGCCCCAGCATTTT. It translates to CASSGQGNNQPQHF.

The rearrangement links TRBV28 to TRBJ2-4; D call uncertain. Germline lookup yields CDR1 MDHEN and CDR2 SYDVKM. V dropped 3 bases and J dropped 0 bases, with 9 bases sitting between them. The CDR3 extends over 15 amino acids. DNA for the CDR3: TGTGCCAGCAGTTTTCAACAGCTAGCCAAAAACATTCAGTACTTC. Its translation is CASSFQQLAKNIQYF.

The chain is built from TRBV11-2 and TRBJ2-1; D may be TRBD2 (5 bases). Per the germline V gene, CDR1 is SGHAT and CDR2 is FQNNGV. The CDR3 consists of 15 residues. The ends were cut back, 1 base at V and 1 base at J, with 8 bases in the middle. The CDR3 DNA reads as TGTGCCAGCAGCTTAGCGGGAAGGTCCTACAATGAGCAGTTCTTC. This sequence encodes CASSLAGRSYNEQFF.

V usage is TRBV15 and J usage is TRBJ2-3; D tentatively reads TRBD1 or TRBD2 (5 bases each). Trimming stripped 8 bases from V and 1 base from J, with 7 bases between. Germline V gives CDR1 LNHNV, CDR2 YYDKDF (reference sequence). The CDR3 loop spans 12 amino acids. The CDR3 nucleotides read TGTGCCACCCGGGGCGGCACAGATACGCAGTATTTT. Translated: CATRGGTDTQYF.

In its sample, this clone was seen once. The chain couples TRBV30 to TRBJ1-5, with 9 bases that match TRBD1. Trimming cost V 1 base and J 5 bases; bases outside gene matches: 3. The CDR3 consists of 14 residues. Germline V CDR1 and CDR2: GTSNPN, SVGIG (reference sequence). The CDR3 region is CAWSADRGDQPQHF. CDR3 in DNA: TGTGCCTGGAGTGCAGACAGGGGGGATCAGCCCCAGCATTTT.

CDR3 DNA sequence: TGTGCCAGCAGCGCGACTAGCGGGCTATACAATGAGCAGTTCTTC. Amino acid sequence: CASSATSGLYNEQFF. The rearrangement uses TRBV9 and TRBJ2-1; 10 bases are a match to TRBD2. Germline CDR1 SGDLS, CDR2 YYNGEE. The length of the CDR3 is 15 residues. V shed 3 bases and J 4 bases; nucleotides not matched to a gene: 4.

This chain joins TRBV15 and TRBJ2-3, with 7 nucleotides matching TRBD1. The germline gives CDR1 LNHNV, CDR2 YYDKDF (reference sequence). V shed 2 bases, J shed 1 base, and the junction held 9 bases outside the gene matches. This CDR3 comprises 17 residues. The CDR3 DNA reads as TGTGCCACCAGCAGATTGTCTTACAGGGGTCGCACAGATACGCAGTATTTT. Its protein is CATSRLSYRGRTDTQYF.

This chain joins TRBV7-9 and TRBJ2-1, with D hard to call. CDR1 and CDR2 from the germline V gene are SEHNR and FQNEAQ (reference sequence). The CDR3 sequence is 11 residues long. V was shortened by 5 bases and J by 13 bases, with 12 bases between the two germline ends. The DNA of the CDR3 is TGTGCCAGCAGCAACGGCATGACCCAGTTCTTC. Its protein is CASSNGMTQFF.

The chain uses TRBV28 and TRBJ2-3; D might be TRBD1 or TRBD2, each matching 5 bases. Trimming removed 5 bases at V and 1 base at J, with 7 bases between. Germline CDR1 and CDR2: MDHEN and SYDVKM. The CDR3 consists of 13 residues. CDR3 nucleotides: TGTGCCAGCAGTCGAGGGGGCACAGATACGCAGTATTTT. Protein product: CASSRGGTDTQYF.

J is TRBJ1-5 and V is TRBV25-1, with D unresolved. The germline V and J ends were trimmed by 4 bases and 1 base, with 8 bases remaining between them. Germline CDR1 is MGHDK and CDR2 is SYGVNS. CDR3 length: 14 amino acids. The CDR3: CASSGGSSNQPQHF. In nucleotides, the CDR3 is TGTGCCAGCAGTGGGGGTTCGAGCAATCAGCCCCAGCATTTT.

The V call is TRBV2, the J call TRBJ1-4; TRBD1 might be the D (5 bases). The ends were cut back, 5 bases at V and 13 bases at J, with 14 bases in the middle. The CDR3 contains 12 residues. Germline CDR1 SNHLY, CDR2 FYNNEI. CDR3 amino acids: CASSWDGRRLFF. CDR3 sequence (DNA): TGTGCCAGCAGTTGGGACGGCCGGAGACTGTTTTTT.

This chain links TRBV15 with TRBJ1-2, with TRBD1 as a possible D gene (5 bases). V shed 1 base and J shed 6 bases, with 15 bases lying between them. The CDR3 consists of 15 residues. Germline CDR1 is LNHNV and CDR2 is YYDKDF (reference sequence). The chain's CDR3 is CATSRGRAGPHGYTF. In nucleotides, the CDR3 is TGTGCCACCAGCAGAGGGCGTGCGGGACCCCATGGCTACACCTTC.

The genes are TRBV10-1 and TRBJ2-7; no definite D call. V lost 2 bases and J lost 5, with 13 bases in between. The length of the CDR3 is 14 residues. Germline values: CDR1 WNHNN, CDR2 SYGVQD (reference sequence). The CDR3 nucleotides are TGCGCCAGCAGTGAGAGGGTGGGTCGCCACGAGCAGTACTTC. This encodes CASSERVGRHEQYF.

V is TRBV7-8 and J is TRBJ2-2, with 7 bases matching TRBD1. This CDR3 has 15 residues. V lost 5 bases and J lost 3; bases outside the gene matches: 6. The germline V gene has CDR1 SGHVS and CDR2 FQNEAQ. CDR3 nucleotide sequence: TGTGCCAGCAGCCAAAGGGACAGCCACACCGGGGAGCTGTTTTTT. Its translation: CASSQRDSHTGELFF.

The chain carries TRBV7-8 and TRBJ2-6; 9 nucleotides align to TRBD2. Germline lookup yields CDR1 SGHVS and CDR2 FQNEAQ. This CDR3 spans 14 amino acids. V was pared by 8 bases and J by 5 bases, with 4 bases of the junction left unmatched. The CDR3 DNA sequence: TGTGCCAGCCGCCTAGCGGGAAGGGCCAACGTCCTGACTTTC. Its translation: CASRLAGRANVLTF.

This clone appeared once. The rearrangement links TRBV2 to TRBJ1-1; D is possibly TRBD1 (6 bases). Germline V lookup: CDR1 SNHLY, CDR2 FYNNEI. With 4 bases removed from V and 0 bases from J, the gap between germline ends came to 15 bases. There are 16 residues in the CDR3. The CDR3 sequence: CASSGGQAVLNTEAFF. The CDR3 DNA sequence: TGTGCCAGCAGTGGGGGGCAGGCAGTACTGAACACTGAAGCTTTCTTT.

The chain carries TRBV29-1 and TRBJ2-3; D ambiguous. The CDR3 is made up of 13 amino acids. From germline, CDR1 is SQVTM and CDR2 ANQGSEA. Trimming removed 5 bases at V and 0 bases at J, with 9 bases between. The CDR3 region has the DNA TGCAGCGTTCCCGATGACAGCACAGATACGCAGTATTTT. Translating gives CSVPDDSTDTQYF.